Listed below are T cell receptor beta chains from one sample, sequenced in a study of shared clonotypes between healthy human individuals. Sequencing was performed with immunoSEQ multiplex PCR; in TCRdb, only in-frame clones are kept and a portion is missing. The sample has a few million clones, approximately 93% seen once. The sequenced material came from naive CD4+ T cells from PBMCs. These receptors were collected from a man aged 18 to 30 in good health. Some clones in this sample may be carry-over from other donors' samples. The CDR3 runs from the conserved cysteine through the conserved F or W. The order of the fields is CDR3 DNA, CDR3 protein, J gene, CDR3 length, V gene, clone size, D gene. D genes are given only for firm matches. For some rows the clone size is stated as once, few or many, or as a class when expanded; others skip it.

TGTGCCAGCAGCCTCCTCGGAGGACACCTTAATGAAAAACTGTTTTTT CASSLLGGHLNEKLFF TRBJ1-4 16 TRBV7-6 NA NA
TGTGCCAGCAGCGCCGGGACGGGAGCTCACTACGAGCAGTACTTC CASSAGTGAHYEQYF TRBJ2-7 15 TRBV9 NA NA
TGTGCCAGCAGCCAATCCGGGACAGTTCCCTACGAGCAGTACTTC CASSQSGTVPYEQYF TRBJ2-7 15 TRBV14 NA TRBD1
TGTGCCAGCAGCTTAAACTGGGCATGGGAGCAGTTCTTC CASSLNWAWEQFF TRBJ2-1 13 TRBV7-2 NA NA
TGCGCCAGCACCAGGGAGTTAGCGAAAAGCTCCTACAATGAGCAGTTCTTC CASTRELAKSSYNEQFF TRBJ2-1 17 TRBV4-3 NA NA
TGCGCCAGCAGCCCCGGACAGGGCGGAGATACGCAGTATTTT CASSPGQGGDTQYF TRBJ2-3 14 TRBV5-1 NA TRBD1
TGTGCCACGAGGGGGGCAGGGGCGGTCCCTAAAGCTTTCTTT CATRGAGAVPKAFF TRBJ1-1 14 TRBV10-3 NA NA
TGTGCCAGCAGTTACGGCCACACTAGCGATGAGCAGTTCTTC CASSYGHTSDEQFF TRBJ2-1 14 TRBV6-5 NA TRBD2
TGTGCCAGCTCGGATACTAACTATGGCTACACCTTC CASSDTNYGYTF TRBJ1-2 12 TRBV2 NA NA
TGTGCCAGCAGCTTAGGCCCCCAGGACCCTAGGGGCTACACCTTC CASSLGPQDPRGYTF TRBJ1-2 15 TRBV11-2 NA NA
TGTGCCAGCTCAACTGGACGGTGGGGTTCGAACACCGGGGAGCTGTTTTTT CASSTGRWGSNTGELFF TRBJ2-2 17 TRBV18 NA NA
TGTGCCAGCAGATTTCCCGGGACATTCACCGGGGAGCTGTTTTTT CASRFPGTFTGELFF TRBJ2-2 15 TRBV28 NA NA
TGTGCCAGCAGCAGCTCGTACCGTATGAACACTGAAGCTTTCTTT CASSSSYRMNTEAFF TRBJ1-1 15 TRBV5-4 NA NA
TGTGCCAGCAGCCAACAACAGAACTATGGCTACACCTTC CASSQQQNYGYTF TRBJ1-2 13 TRBV16 NA NA
TGCAGCGGCCTAACAGGGACGGGTTCGATAGGCATTCAGTACTTC CSGLTGTGSIGIQYF TRBJ2-4 15 TRBV29-1 NA NA
TGTGCCAGCACCCAAAACACAGATACGCAGTATTTT CASTQNTDTQYF TRBJ2-3 12 TRBV6-6 NA NA
TGTGCCAGCAGTGACGTCGGGACTAGCGGGAGTCTCAACCAAGAGACCCAGTACTTC CASSDVGTSGSLNQETQYF TRBJ2-5 19 TRBV6-4 NA TRBD2
TGCGCCAGCAGCTGGGACAGTTCCTACGAGCAGTACTTC CASSWDSSYEQYF TRBJ2-7 13 TRBV5-1 NA TRBD1
TGTGCCAGCAGCCCACACCAGGCTAGGGGAAACACCATATATTTT CASSPHQARGNTIYF TRBJ1-3 15 TRBV11-2 NA NA
TGTGCCAGCACTACAGTGCGCGTTGGGGTTGAGCAGTTCTTC CASTTVRVGVEQFF TRBJ2-1 14 TRBV6-1 NA NA
TGTGCCAGAAGCTTGGGAGATGGCGGAGGAAGTCTTGAGACCCAGTACTTC CARSLGDGGGSLETQYF TRBJ2-5 17 TRBV5-3 NA NA
TGTGCCAGCAGTGAAGGCGGGACTAGGATTCTCACCGGGGAGCTGTTTTTT CASSEGGTRILTGELFF TRBJ2-2 17 TRBV2 NA TRBD2
TGTGCCAGCAGCTTGGGGAGGACAGGGGGCAGAGGAACTGAAGCTTTCTTT CASSLGRTGGRGTEAFF TRBJ1-1 17 TRBV5-4 NA TRBD1
TGTGCCAGCAGTGGGGGAGGTAGCTCCTACGAGCAGTACTTC CASSGGGSSYEQYF TRBJ2-7 14 TRBV6-1 NA NA
TGTGCCAGCAGTGCCCAGGGGGACACTGAAGCTTTCTTT CASSAQGDTEAFF TRBJ1-1 13 TRBV6-1 NA TRBD1
TGCGCCAGCAGCTTATGGGGTACCACAGATACGCAGTATTTT CASSLWGTTDTQYF TRBJ2-3 14 TRBV5-1 NA NA
TGTGCCAGCAGTTACTCTTTGGGGAACACTGAAGCTTTCTTT CASSYSLGNTEAFF TRBJ1-1 14 TRBV6-5 few NA